Shown below are 32 T cell receptor beta chains from a single sample sequenced in a study of brain T cells in children with intractable seizures. The method was immunoSEQ multiplex PCR; TCRdb's version includes in-frame clones alone and lacks a portion of them. The table has tens of thousands of clones, about 93% seen once; the top ten hold around 24%. This sample comprised peripheral blood, obtained at surgery. The receptors originated from a girl aged 2-10 years with Rasmussen encephalitis and intractable seizures.

The rearrangement links TRBV27 to TRBJ1-2, with D unresolved. There are 14 residues in the CDR3. V lost 0 bases and J 3 bases, leaving 8 bases between the germline ends. In germline, CDR1 is MNHEY, CDR2 SMNVEV (reference sequence). CDR3 sequence reads: CASSLSNSYYGYTF. CDR3 bases: TGTGCCAGCAGTTTATCGAACAGCTACTATGGCTACACCTTC.

The rearrangement uses TRBV29-1 and TRBJ1-2; TRBD1 matches at 7 bases. The CDR3 consists of 11 residues. V gave up 0 bases and J gave up 12 bases; unmatched junction bases: 4. CDR1 and CDR2 (germline): SQVTM, ANQGSEA. In DNA, the CDR3 is TGCAGCGTTGAAGATCGACAGGGCCACACCTTC. Translating gives CSVEDRQGHTF. Full variable domain (outside the CDR3, taken from reference TRBV29-1 and TRBJ1-2): SAVISQKPSRDICQRGTSLTIQCQVDSQVTMMFWYRQQPGQSLTLIATANQGSEATYESGFVIDKFPISRPNLTFSTLTVSNMSPEDSSIYLCSVEDRQGHTFGSGTRLTVV.

The rearrangement links TRBV10-2 to TRBJ2-7; the D gene is possibly TRBD2 (5 bases). The CDR3 extends over 13 amino acids. The germline gives CDR1 WSHSY, CDR2 SAAADI. The ends were cut back, 5 bases at V and 5 bases at J, with 13 bases in the middle. CDR3 sequence (DNA): TGCGCCAGCAGTTTTAGTGGAGGTCACGAGCAGTACTTC. Translation: CASSFSGGHEQYF.

The CDR3 is CASRGSGFSGSHEQFF. CDR3 DNA sequence: TGTGCCAGCAGAGGTAGTGGCTTTAGCGGGAGTCATGAGCAGTTCTTC. This chain joins TRBV7-9 and TRBJ2-1; 9 nucleotides line up with TRBD2. The germline CDR1 and CDR2 sequences are SEHNR and FQNEAQ (reference sequence). The CDR3 covers 16 residues. V was pared by 6 bases and J by 8 bases, with 14 bases of the junction left unmatched.

The rearrangement joins TRBV30 to TRBJ2-5, with no clear D. This CDR3 spans 10 amino acids. The germline V gene has CDR1 GTSNPN and CDR2 SVGIG (reference sequence). V dropped 2 bases and J dropped 2 bases, with 0 bases sitting between them. This CDR3 reads CAWSQETQYF. The CDR3 DNA reads TGTGCCTGGAGTCAAGAGACCCAGTACTTC.

In its sample, this clone was seen once. The rearrangement uses TRBV7-9 and TRBJ1-2; D is perhaps TRBD1 (5 bases). Germline V gene sequence: CDR1 SEHNR, CDR2 FQNEAQ (reference sequence). The CDR3 is 17 residues long. The V and J ends lost 1 base and 5 bases respectively, with 20 bases between them. DNA for the CDR3: TGTGCCAGCAGCTTAGGGAACACCGGGACGGACCAATATGGCTACACCTTC. It yields the protein CASSLGNTGTDQYGYTF.

V is TRBV6-5 and J is TRBJ1-4; TRBD1 is a possible D gene (6 bases). With 6 bases removed from V and 3 bases from J, the gap between germline ends came to 11 bases. The germline gives CDR1 MNHEY, CDR2 SVGAGI. This CDR3 contains 14 residues. The CDR3 nucleotides are TGTGCCAGCAGACGGAGACAGGCTAATGAAAAACTGTTTTTT. This encodes CASRRRQANEKLFF.

The V gene is TRBV5-5, the J gene TRBJ2-7; D is ambiguous. Germline V CDR1 and CDR2: SGHKS, YYEKEE (reference sequence). V was clipped by 4 bases and J by 2 bases, with 19 bases between them. CDR3 length: 16 amino acids. This chain's CDR3 is CASSRPSAGEPYEQYF. Here the CDR3 DNA reads TGTGCCAGCAGCCGCCCCTCAGCAGGCGAACCCTACGAGCAGTACTTC.

The chain links TRBV30 to TRBJ2-1; 7 bases are shared with TRBD2. CDR1 and CDR2 (germline): GTSNPN, SVGIG (reference sequence). This CDR3 has 15 amino acids. The ends lost 3 bases at V and 6 bases at J; junction bases unmatched: 11. The CDR3 region has the DNA TGTGCCTGGAGCATGACTAGCTGGTCCGCCAATGAGCAGTTCTTC. Residues: CAWSMTSWSANEQFF.

V is TRBV15 and J is TRBJ2-3; the D call may be TRBD1 or TRBD2 (5 bases each). With 1 base removed from V and 0 bases from J, the gap between germline ends came to 8 bases. CDR1 and CDR2 from the germline V gene are LNHNV and YYDKDF (reference sequence). This CDR3 has 15 amino acids. CDR3 sequence: CATSRGGGSTDTQYF. The CDR3 DNA sequence: TGTGCCACCAGCAGAGGGGGCGGGAGCACAGATACGCAGTATTTT.

V gene TRBV2 combines with J gene TRBJ2-1, with 10 bases fitting TRBD2. The germline gives CDR1 SNHLY, CDR2 FYNNEI. Losses at the gene ends were 0 bases for V and 8 bases for J; bases not matched to a gene: 16. CDR3 length: 19 amino acids. For the CDR3, the DNA is TGTGCCAGCAGTGAAGCCCGCTATGCCAGCGGGAGGGTTCGTCATGAGCAGTTCTTC. As protein: CASSEARYASGRVRHEQFF. Full variable domain (rest looked up from reference TRBV2 and TRBJ2-1): EPEVTQTPSHQVTQMGQEVILRCVPISNHLYFYWYRQILGQKVEFLVSFYNNEISEKSEIFDDQFSVERPDGSNFTLKIRSTKLEDSAMYFCASSEARYASGRVRHEQFFGPGTRLTVL.

The genes are TRBV6-5 and TRBJ2-7; D possibly corresponds to TRBD2 (6 bases). Germline V gene sequence: CDR1 MNHEY, CDR2 SVGAGI. The CDR3 runs to 16 residues. The ends were cut back, 0 bases at V and 3 bases at J, with 15 bases in the middle. The CDR3 region is CASSYSVGGFGYEQYF. The CDR3 region has the DNA TGTGCCAGCAGTTACTCGGTGGGAGGATTCGGCTACGAGCAGTACTTC.

This chain joins TRBV3-1 (or the pseudogene TRBV3-2) and TRBJ2-3; D unclear. Germline CDR1 reads LGHDT; CDR2 reads YNNKEL (reference sequence). Trimming removed 0 bases from V and 1 base from J, with 11 bases in between. CDR3 size: 16 residues. The CDR3 DNA sequence: TGTGCCAGCAGCCAAGATCAGGTCACTGGCACAGATACGCAGTATTTT. This encodes CASSQDQVTGTDTQYF.

The chain couples TRBV7-8 to TRBJ1-4; D unresolved. Germline V gene data show CDR1 as SGHVS and CDR2 as FQNEAQ. This CDR3 is built from 15 residues. V was clipped by 2 bases and J by 11 bases, with 18 bases between them. The DNA of the CDR3 is TGTGCCAGCAGCTTACGGGAGGGAGTGATTGGGAAACTGTTTTTT. Its protein product is CASSLREGVIGKLFF.

The chain joins TRBV18 to TRBJ1-5, with D uncertain. The germline V gene encodes CDR1 KGHSH and CDR2 LQKENI. The CDR3 covers 14 residues. V shed 6 bases and J shed 5 bases, with 14 bases lying between them. DNA for the CDR3: TGTGCCAGCTCCCCCCGGGGAAGGGATCAGCCCCAGCATTTT. Translation: CASSPRGRDQPQHF.

This chain uses TRBV10-3 with TRBJ1-5, with D perhaps TRBD1 (5 bases). Trimming cost V 2 bases and J 4 bases, with 12 bases left between them. This CDR3 has 15 residues. CDR1 is ENHRY and CDR2 is SYGVKD in the germline V gene. This CDR3 reads CAISEGGSGNQPQHF. As DNA, the CDR3 is TGTGCCATCAGTGAGGGGGGTTCCGGGAATCAGCCCCAGCATTTT.

The chain links TRBV19 to TRBJ1-5; tentative D call: TRBD1 (6 bases). The germline CDR1 and CDR2 sequences are LNHDA and SQIVND (reference sequence). The CDR3 sequence is 15 residues long. V lost 4 bases, J lost 4 bases, and 14 bases lay in between. CDR3 DNA: TGTGCCAGTAGTAGGCGGACAGTCGCAAATCAGCCCCAGCATTTT. Its translation: CASSRRTVANQPQHF.

V is TRBV7-3 and J is TRBJ2-5; D gene unclear. Germline V lookup: CDR1 SGHTA, CDR2 FQGTGA. CDR3 length: 17 residues. The V gene lost 1 base and the J gene lost 1 base, with 16 bases spanning the gap. DNA of the CDR3: TGTGCCAGCAGCTTAAAGGGCCCCCCAAAGGTCCAAGAGACCCAGTACTTC. It is translated as CASSLKGPPKVQETQYF.

The chain links TRBV10-3 to TRBJ2-7; no clear D. V was shortened by 2 bases and J by 1 base, with 9 bases between the two germline ends. CDR1 and CDR2 from the germline V gene are ENHRY and SYGVKD. This CDR3 is built from 14 residues. The CDR3 nucleotides are TGTGCCATCAGTGAGGGGGTTCTGTCCTACGAGCAGTACTTC. As protein: CAISEGVLSYEQYF.

The chain recombines TRBV6-6 with TRBJ1-2, with TRBD1 matching over 8 bases. Germline V gene sequence: CDR1 MNHNY, CDR2 SVGAGI (reference sequence). The J segment lost 3 bases and the V segment lost 4 bases, leaving 4 bases of the junction unmatched. This CDR3 has 14 amino acids. Written as DNA, the CDR3 is TGTGCCAGCAGTTCCGCAGGGGGCGACTATGGCTACACCTTC. Translating it yields CASSSAGGDYGYTF.

This chain joins TRBV30 and TRBJ1-6, with D possibly matching TRBD1 (5 bases). CDR1 GTSNPN and CDR2 SVGIG come from the germline V gene (reference sequence). CDR3 size: 15 residues. Written as DNA, the CDR3 is TGTGGGGCGGCCAGGGATGAGTCCTATAATTCACCCCTCCACTTT. Translation: CGAARDESYNSPLHF. Full variable domain (outside the CDR3, taken from reference TRBV30 and TRBJ1-6): SQTIHQWPATLVQPVGSPLSLECTVEGTSNPNLYWYRQAAGRGLQLLFYSVGIGQISSEVPQNLSASRPQDRQFILSSKKLLLSDSGFYLCGAARDESYNSPLHFGNGTRLTVT.

A few counts support this clone. V and J are TRBV7-2 and TRBJ2-7; D remains ambiguous. Germline CDR1 is SGHTA and CDR2 is FQGNSA. The CDR3 has 11 amino acids. V shed 1 base and J shed 7 bases, with 5 bases lying between them. The CDR3 loop is CASSLDWEQYF. The CDR3 nucleotides are TGTGCCAGCAGCTTAGATTGGGAGCAGTACTTC.

The rearrangement links TRBV30 to TRBJ2-2; D remains ambiguous. V was clipped by 2 bases and J by 5 bases, with 3 bases between them. From germline, CDR1 is GTSNPN and CDR2 SVGIG (reference sequence). The CDR3 spans 11 residues. For the CDR3, the DNA is TGTGCCTGGAGTTTTACCGGGGAGCTGTTTTTT. It translates to CAWSFTGELFF. The entire variable domain, with the rest obtained from reference TRBV30 and TRBJ2-2, is as follows: SQTIHQWPATLVQPVGSPLSLECTVEGTSNPNLYWYRQAAGRGLQLLFYSVGIGQISSEVPQNLSASRPQDRQFILSSKKLLLSDSGFYLCAWSFTGELFFGEGSRLTVL.

On this clone itself: A junction end diverges from the germline sequence, so it may reflect a read error. The genes are TRBV7-2 and TRBJ1-1, with D perhaps matching TRBD1 (5 bases). The CDR3 is made up of 12 amino acids. The V gene's germline CDR1 is SGHTA and CDR2 FQGNSA. DNA of the CDR3: TGTGCCAGCAGCTCGAGCTTGGGACGGCCTACCTTT. It encodes CASSSSLGRPTF.

The V and J genes are TRBV7-2 and TRBJ1-2, with a tentative D call TRBD1 (5 bases). Germline V gene sequence: CDR1 SGHTA, CDR2 FQGNSA. V dropped 7 bases and J dropped 8 bases, with 20 bases sitting between them. The CDR3 is made up of 14 amino acids. The CDR3 DNA is TGTGCCAGCAACCTCAATCGACAGTTCGGGGGCTACACCTTC. It codes for CASNLNRQFGGYTF.

The rearrangement links TRBV11-3 to TRBJ1-2; TRBD1 aligns across 7 bases. V dropped 1 base and J dropped 5; count of bases not matched to a gene: 13. CDR3 length: 17 residues. The germline gives CDR1 SGHNT, CDR2 YENEEA. The DNA of the CDR3 is TGTGCCAGCAGCTTAGGGGGATCGCGACAGGGATTTTATGGCTACACCTTC. Protein: CASSLGGSRQGFYGYTF.

This chain uses TRBV14 with TRBJ1-1; D is perhaps TRBD1 (5 bases). The CDR3 covers 13 residues. The germline gives CDR1 SGHDN, CDR2 FVKESK. V dropped 4 bases and J dropped 1 base, with 7 bases sitting between them. The CDR3 coding sequence is TGTGCCAGCAGCCGAGGACAGAACACTGAAGCTTTCTTT. It codes for CASSRGQNTEAFF.

J is TRBJ1-6 and V is TRBV4-1, with a tentative D call TRBD1 (6 bases). The CDR3 runs to 18 residues. Germline CDR1 reads MGHRA; CDR2 reads YSYEKL. Trimming removed 9 bases at V and 0 bases at J, with 21 bases between. Here the CDR3 DNA reads TGCGCCAGAATATGGGGGGCAGGGGACTTCTCCTATAATTCACCCCTCCACTTT. Translating it yields CARIWGAGDFSYNSPLHF.

CDR3 bases: TGTGCCAGCAGTAGACAGATCTTAGGCAGCAATCAGCCCCAGCATTTT. It yields the protein CASSRQILGSNQPQHF. V is TRBV6-2 or TRBV6-3 and J is TRBJ1-5; tentatively, D is TRBD1 (5 bases). Trimming took off 5 bases at V and 1 base at J, with 15 bases between the two ends. CDR1 and CDR2 (germline): MNHEY, SVGEGT. The CDR3 totals 16 residues.

The chain uses TRBV4-1 and TRBJ1-2; 8 bases agree with TRBD1. Per the germline V gene, CDR1 is MGHRA and CDR2 is YSYEKL. CDR3 length: 15 residues. The V gene end was trimmed by 4 bases and the J gene end by 2 bases; junction bases not matched to a gene: 6. CDR3 residues: CASSPPRTGNYGYTF. The CDR3 DNA is TGCGCCAGCAGCCCGCCCCGGACAGGGAACTATGGCTACACCTTC.

The chain employs TRBV5-1 and TRBJ2-7; the match to TRBD2 covers 9 bases. Germline CDR1 reads SGHRS; CDR2 reads YFSETQ. CDR3 length: 15 amino acids. J lost 1 base, V lost 0 bases, and 2 bases had no gene match. The CDR3 region has the DNA TGCGCCAGCAGCTTGGGGCTAGCGGGATCCTACGAGCAGTACTTC. It encodes CASSLGLAGSYEQYF.

The chain carries TRBV19 and TRBJ2-5; TRBD2 might be the D (6 bases). Germline lookup yields CDR1 LNHDA and CDR2 SQIVND (reference sequence). The CDR3 contains 18 residues. V lost 0 bases, J lost 3 bases, and 20 bases lay in between. The CDR3 DNA follows: TGTGCCAGTAGTATAGATCAGGAGGGTCTAGCGAGAAAAGAGACCCAGTACTTC. It yields the protein CASSIDQEGLARKETQYF. Variable domain in full (rest from reference TRBV19 and TRBJ2-5): DGGITQSPKYLFRKEGQNVTLSCEQNLNHDAMYWYRQDPGQGLRLIYYSQIVNDFQKGDIAEGYSVSREKKESFPLTVTSAQKNPTAFYLCASSIDQEGLARKETQYFGPGTRLLVL.